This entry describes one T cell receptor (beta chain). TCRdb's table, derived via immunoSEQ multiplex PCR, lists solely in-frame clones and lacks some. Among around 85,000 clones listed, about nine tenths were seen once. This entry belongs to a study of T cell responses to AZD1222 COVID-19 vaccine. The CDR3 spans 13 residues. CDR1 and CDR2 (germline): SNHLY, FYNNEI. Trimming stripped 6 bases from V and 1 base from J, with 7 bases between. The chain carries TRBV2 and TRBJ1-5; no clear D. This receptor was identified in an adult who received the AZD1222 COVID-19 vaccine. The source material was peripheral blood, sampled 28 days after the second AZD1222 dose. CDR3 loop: CASSIESNQPQHF. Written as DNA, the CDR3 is TGTGCCAGCAGCATTGAGAGCAATCAGCCCCAGCATTTT.